The next 8 T cell receptor beta chains were all read from a single sample in a study of blood T cell repertoires in COVID-19. Clones were sequenced by immunoSEQ multiplex PCR, and TCRdb holds only the in-frame ones, with some missing. This sample has roughly 57,000 clones, with around 87% found just once. The sample taken for sequencing was peripheral blood. The receptors were gathered from a man aged 60 to 69 with active or convalescent COVID-19.

The genes are TRBV25-1 and TRBJ2-3; D is perhaps TRBD2 (6 bases). The CDR3 contains 11 residues. Trimming took off 3 bases at V and 15 bases at J, with 13 bases between the two ends. Per germline, CDR1 MGHDK and CDR2 SYGVNS. CDR3 protein: CASSEGGLPYF. CDR3 coding DNA: TGTGCCAGCAGTGAGGGGGGACTGCCATATTTT. Full variable domain (outside the CDR3, taken from reference TRBV25-1 and TRBJ2-3): EADIYQTPRYLVIGTGKKITLECSQTMGHDKMYWYQQDPGMELHLIHYSYGVNSTEKGDLSSESTVSRIRTEHFPLTLESARPSHTSQYLCASSEGGLPYFGPGTRLTVL.

The rearrangement joins TRBV18 to TRBJ1-1, with 8 bases identical to TRBD1. The J segment lost 4 bases and the V segment lost 4 bases, leaving 11 bases of the junction unmatched. The CDR3 is 16 amino acids. Germline V gives CDR1 KGHSH, CDR2 LQKENI. The chain's CDR3 is CASSQGRSGTGTEAFF. CDR3 coding DNA: TGTGCCAGCTCACAAGGCCGCTCCGGGACAGGCACTGAAGCTTTCTTT. Together with reference TRBV18 and TRBJ1-1, the CDR3 gives the full variable domain: NAGVMQNPRHLVRRRGQEARLRCSPMKGHSHVYWYRQLPEEGLKFMVYLQKENIIDESGMPKERFSAEFPKEGPSILRIQQVVRGDSAAYFCASSQGRSGTGTEAFFGQGTRLTVV.

CDR3 region: CASRYNEKLFF. The CDR3 bases are TGTGCCAGCAGGTATAATGAAAAACTGTTTTTT. The chain couples TRBV6-6 to TRBJ1-4; D call uncertain. The germline CDR1 and CDR2 sequences are MNHNY and SVGAGI (reference sequence). The V end lost 6 bases, the J end lost 4 bases, and 3 bases lay between the germline ends. CDR3 length equals 11 residues.

The chain links TRBV14 to TRBJ1-6, with a possible D match to TRBD1 (5 bases). Trimming removed 3 bases at V and 10 bases at J, with 13 bases between. This CDR3 region has 14 residues. Germline V gene sequence: CDR1 SGHDN, CDR2 FVKESK. The CDR3, as DNA: TGTGCCAGCAGCCAGACGGCCGGGGGGTCACCCCTCCACTTT. Protein product: CASSQTAGGSPLHF.

This clone came up once. The chain employs TRBV19 and TRBJ2-7; 10 bases match TRBD2. The CDR3 extends over 18 amino acids. Germline CDR1 LNHDA, CDR2 SQIVND (reference sequence). After removal of 1 base from V and 1 base from J, the junction contained 10 bases not matched to a gene. CDR3 region: CASSIGFASGSTSYEQYF. CDR3 bases: TGTGCCAGTAGTATAGGGTTCGCTAGCGGGAGTACTTCCTACGAGCAGTACTTC.

Here the CDR3 reads CASSAGRLNTEAFF. CDR3 coding DNA: TGTGCCAGCAGCGCGGGACGGTTGAACACTGAAGCTTTCTTT. The gene calls are TRBV7-9 and TRBJ1-1; D possibly corresponds to TRBD1 (5 bases). Germline V lookup: CDR1 SEHNR, CDR2 FQNEAQ (reference sequence). V lost 5 bases, J lost 0 bases, and 10 bases lay in between. CDR3 length: 14 amino acids.

This clone appeared a few times. This rearrangement joins TRBV28 to TRBJ1-4; weak D call: TRBD1 (5 bases). This CDR3 region has 15 residues. V was pared by 7 bases and J by 7 bases, with 19 bases between. Germline-derived CDR1 and CDR2 are MDHEN and SYDVKM. CDR3 loop: CASTVTGDIIEKLFF. CDR3 DNA: TGTGCCAGCACCGTTACGGGGGATATAATTGAAAAACTGTTTTTT.

CDR3 sequence (DNA): TGCGCCAGCAGTGTTTACAGGGGGGAGTACGAGCAGTACTTC. Protein product: CASSVYRGEYEQYF. This chain connects TRBV10-2 to TRBJ2-7, with 8 bases identical to TRBD1. CDR1 WSHSY and CDR2 SAAADI come from the germline V gene. V dropped 4 bases and J dropped 4; count of bases not matched to a gene: 6. The CDR3 sequence is 14 residues long.